This TCR beta chain is drawn from a study of blood T cell repertoires in COVID-19. Study-level background: Material from acute and convalescent COVID-19 was sourced from the United States, Italy and Spain.

How the authors handled the data: Cell counts per sample came from amplifying reference gene primers. Some clones are missing from TCRdb's copy, which holds only in-frame ones; the method was immunoSEQ multiplex PCR. V, J and clone size were drawn from that table, and D and trimming were deduced from the DNA. The data show over 85,000 clones, with roughly 84% seen just once and 2.5% to 3.5% held by the top ten. Enrolment of Seattle patients took place during active infection, and they were followed longitudinally. Looked up from germline, CDR1 is LNHDA and CDR2 is SQIVND (reference sequence). Trimming stripped 5 bases from V and 8 bases from J, with 15 bases between. The CDR3 is 13 amino acids.

The receptor comes from a woman older than 75 with COVID-19, enrolled during active disease. Source material: peripheral blood. The chain uses TRBV19 and TRBJ1-1, with TRBD1 as a possible D gene (5 bases). CDR3 residues: CASSFYRDSEAFF. Here the CDR3 DNA reads TGTGCCAGTAGTTTCTACCGGGACTCCGAAGCTTTCTTT.